The 30 T cell receptor beta chains in this list originate from one sample, sequenced in a study of post-analysis software for immune sequencing data. The study, taken as a whole, reports: Comparison of patients with controls showed about 5 TRBV segments more frequent in patients, TRBV5-6, TRBV5-1 and TRBV20-1 among them.

Presence of unique molecular identifiers characterized the TCR beta cDNA libraries. From the PCR reads, TCRdb called clonotypes with MiXCR, one entry per CDR3 protein. The sample carries fewer than 850,000 distinct CDR3 sequences, 25% to 30% recorded once. Their target antigens are unknown. The sample comprised blood. Receptors originate from a girl between 10 and 17 years old with multiple sclerosis.

This clonotype showed up just a few times. The rearrangement links TRBV28 to TRBJ2-5, with 7 bases identical to TRBD1. V was pared by 7 bases and J by 2 bases, with 10 bases of the junction left unmatched. The length of the CDR3 is 15 residues. Germline V gene data show CDR1 as MDHEN and CDR2 as SYDVKM. The CDR3: CASTPGGQSQETQYF. As DNA, the CDR3 is TGTGCCAGCACCCCTGGGGGACAGTCTCAAGAGACCCAGTACTTC.

In its sample, this clonotype was seen a few times. The chain links TRBV7-9 to TRBJ2-1, with a weak D call TRBD1 (6 bases). Germline CDR1 and CDR2: SEHNR and FQNEAQ (reference sequence). The CDR3 extends over 15 amino acids. Trimming removed 3 bases from V and 4 bases from J, with 13 bases in between. The CDR3 DNA follows: TGTGCCAGCAGCTTGGGGGCAACGGGGTACAATGAGCAGTTCTTC. It translates to CASSLGATGYNEQFF.

This clonotype was detected once. The rearrangement joins TRBV3-1 to TRBJ2-1, with D maybe TRBD2 (6 bases). The CDR3 is 15 amino acids. The germline gives CDR1 LGHDT, CDR2 YNNKEL (reference sequence). V was cut by 2 bases and J by 5 bases, with 13 bases left in between. CDR3: CASSQRGRIDNEQFF. The CDR3 DNA sequence: TGTGCCAGCAGCCAACGGGGGAGAATCGACAATGAGCAGTTCTTC.

The chain's CDR3 is CSAGGQGGVETQYF. In nucleotides, the CDR3 is TGCAGCGCTGGGGGACAGGGCGGCGTAGAGACCCAGTACTTC. This chain links TRBV29-1 with TRBJ2-5; 9 bases agree with TRBD1. Germline CDR1 and CDR2: SQVTM and ANQGSEA. With V trimmed by 7 bases and J by 4 bases, 10 bases remained unmatched. This CDR3 region has 14 residues.

The rearrangement joins TRBV20-1 to TRBJ2-2, with 8 bases identical to TRBD1. Unmatched junction bases numbered 10, after V lost 3 bases and J lost 4 bases. Germline values: CDR1 DFQATT, CDR2 SNEGSKA (reference sequence). The CDR3 sequence is 16 residues long. CDR3 sequence reads: CSASARGRGGTGELFF. The CDR3 DNA follows: TGCAGTGCTAGTGCCAGGGGGCGCGGTGGCACCGGGGAGCTGTTTTTT.

Only a few counts were recorded for this clonotype. A much larger clone lies a single base off, so this may be a read error. This chain joins TRBV5-1 and TRBJ2-1; 9 positions agree with TRBD1. Trimming took 4 bases from V and 0 from J; bases not matched to a gene: 2. The CDR3 runs to 15 residues. Germline CDR1 reads SGHRS; CDR2 reads YFSETQ. DNA for the CDR3: TGCGCCAGCAGCATGACAGGGGGCTCCTACAATGAGCAGTTCTTC. Translation gives CASSMTGGSYNEQFF.

The rearrangement joins TRBV3-1 to TRBJ1-4; 9 bases are a match to TRBD1. The CDR3 covers 16 residues. J lost 6 bases, V lost 4 bases, and 9 bases had no gene match. Per germline, CDR1 LGHDT and CDR2 YNNKEL (reference sequence). This CDR3 reads CASSPWVGQGDEKLFF. CDR3 nucleotides: TGTGCCAGCAGCCCCTGGGTGGGACAGGGTGATGAAAAACTGTTTTTT.

CDR3: CASIRVRGQGANVLTF. The CDR3 bases are TGTGCCAGCATCCGAGTGCGGGGTCAGGGGGCCAACGTCCTGACTTTC. The chain couples TRBV7-2 to TRBJ2-6; a weak D match, TRBD2 (6 bases). The CDR3 contains 16 residues. Trimming removed 7 bases at V and 4 bases at J, with 17 bases between. Germline values: CDR1 SGHTA, CDR2 FQGNSA.

Only a few counts were recorded for this clonotype. V is TRBV5-1 and J is TRBJ1-5; D is ambiguous. Germline-derived CDR1 and CDR2 are SGHRS and YFSETQ. This CDR3 comprises 14 residues. Deletions cut 6 bases from V and 2 bases from J, with 12 bases between. The CDR3 sequence: CASKASSGNQPQHF. DNA of the CDR3: TGCGCCAGCAAGGCGTCTTCGGGCAATCAGCCCCAGCATTTT.

With regard to this clonotype: Given a much more abundant clone one base away, this may be a read error. The chain carries TRBV4-2 and TRBJ2-4, with TRBD2 identical over 13 bases. Germline V gene lookup returns CDR1 LGHNA and CDR2 YNFKEQ. The CDR3 is 18 amino acids. The CDR3 region is CASSPGLAGALAKNIQDF. CDR3 DNA sequence: TGTGCCAGCAGTCCCGGACTAGCGGGGGCCTTAGCCAAAAACATTCAGGACTTC.

The V gene is TRBV27, the J gene TRBJ1-6; TRBD1 matches 10 bases. The length of the CDR3 is 14 residues. The V segment lost 6 bases and the J segment 8 bases; nucleotides outside the gene matches: 4. Per germline, CDR1 MNHEY and CDR2 SMNVEV (reference sequence). The CDR3, as DNA: TGTGCCAGCAGATCCGACAGGGGGCATTCACCCCTCCACTTT. Translated: CASRSDRGHSPLHF.

This clonotype was picked up a small number of times. This chain uses TRBV28 with TRBJ2-7; tentative D call: TRBD1 (6 bases). The J call could be wrong; TRBJ2-5 is a better fit for the DNA end. The germline V gene encodes CDR1 MDHEN and CDR2 SYDVKM. The CDR3 is 14 residues long. CDR3 amino acids: CASSFAGAQKTQYF. The DNA for the CDR3 is TGTGCCAGCAGTTTTGCAGGGGCTCAGAAGACCCAGTACTTC.

The chain employs TRBV7-9 and TRBJ2-5; 9 bases line up with TRBD2. Germline values: CDR1 SEHNR, CDR2 FQNEAQ (reference sequence). The CDR3 is 16 residues long. Trimming cost V 4 bases and J 11 bases; bases outside gene matches: 17. This chain's CDR3 is CASSSADSGRSGEQYF. Written as DNA, the CDR3 is TGTGCCAGCAGCTCCGCGGATAGCGGGAGATCGGGGGAGCAGTACTTC.

The rearrangement links TRBV5-1 to TRBJ2-3; D gene ambiguous. The germline V and J ends were trimmed by 1 base and 5 bases, with 8 bases remaining between them. Germline loops: CDR1 SGHRS, CDR2 YFSETQ. CDR3 length equals 13 residues. The CDR3 loop is CASSLNLQDTQYF. The CDR3 DNA sequence: TGCGCCAGCAGCTTGAACCTACAAGATACGCAGTATTTT.

This clonotype was detected a few times. The gene calls are TRBV5-1 and TRBJ2-1; D unclear. The germline CDR1 and CDR2 sequences are SGHRS and YFSETQ. The CDR3 spans 13 residues. V lost 0 bases, J lost 6 bases, and 7 bases lay in between. CDR3 sequence reads: CASSLAHTNEQFF. DNA for the CDR3: TGCGCCAGCAGCTTGGCTCACACCAATGAGCAGTTCTTC.

V gene TRBV20-1 combines with J gene TRBJ2-5, with a weak D call TRBD2 (6 bases). Matching the DNA end better, TRBJ2-7 makes the J call doubtful. The germline V gene has CDR1 DFQATT and CDR2 SNEGSKA (reference sequence). CDR3 length equals 15 residues. CDR3 nucleotide sequence: TGCAGTGCTAGAGCGTGGCGGAGGACTACCTACGAGCAGTACTTC. This codes for CSARAWRRTTYEQYF.

The V gene is TRBV28, the J gene TRBJ2-7; the D is unclear. Germline CDR1 MDHEN, CDR2 SYDVKM. V was shortened by 8 bases and J by 2 bases, with 10 bases between the two germline ends. The CDR3 has 12 amino acids. CDR3 bases: TGTGCCAGCGTGAACACCGCCTACGAGCAGTACTTC. Amino acid sequence: CASVNTAYEQYF.

V and J are TRBV28 and TRBJ1-4; TRBD1 matches at 10 bases. This CDR3 comprises 16 residues. The germline gives CDR1 MDHEN, CDR2 SYDVKM. V shed 7 bases, J shed 8 bases, and the junction held 13 bases outside the gene matches. Written as DNA, the CDR3 is TGTGCCAGCAAGGCCCCTGGGACAGGGGTGGGGGAAAAACTGTTTTTT. Protein product: CASKAPGTGVGEKLFF.

The chain employs TRBV27 and TRBJ1-2; D is uncertain. Trimming pared 0 bases from V and 5 bases from J, leaving 7 bases between. Looked up from germline, CDR1 is MNHEY and CDR2 is SMNVEV (reference sequence). The CDR3 totals 13 residues. Here the CDR3 DNA reads TGTGCCAGCAGTTTATCGTGGCAGTATGGCTACACCTTC. Amino acids: CASSLSWQYGYTF.

In its sample, this clonotype was seen a few times. This chain uses TRBV7-2 with TRBJ2-5; no clear D gene. CDR3 length: 17 residues. From germline, CDR1 is SGHTA and CDR2 FQGNSA. V was clipped by 1 base and J by 2 bases, with 17 bases between them. As DNA, the CDR3 is TGTGCCAGCAGCTTAGTAGGTTTCGGCCACGTGCAAGAGACCCAGTACTTC. This encodes CASSLVGFGHVQETQYF. Looking up the rest from reference TRBV7-2 and TRBJ2-5 gives the full variable domain: GAGVSQSPSNKVTEKGKDVELRCDPISGHTALYWYRQSLGQGLEFLIYFQGNSAPDKSGLPSDRFSAERTGGSVSTLTIQRTQQEDSAVYLCASSLVGFGHVQETQYFGPGTRLLVL.

In regard to this clonotype: A read error may account for a junction end that differs from germline. The rearrangement links TRBV6-6 to TRBJ1-2, with a weak D call TRBD1 (5 bases). This CDR3 has 14 residues. Germline loops: CDR1 MNHNY, CDR2 SVGAGI (reference sequence). In nucleotides, the CDR3 is TGTGTCAGCAGCCCCCCGGGACTCGGCTATGGCTACACCTTC. Translated: CVSSPPGLGYGYTF.

The chain uses TRBV25-1 and TRBJ2-1, with a tentative D call TRBD2 (5 bases). The J call may be mistaken, given a closer DNA end match to TRBJ2-7. The CDR3 is 12 amino acids. CDR1 is MGHDK and CDR2 is SYGVNS in the germline V gene. CDR3 sequence: CASTQDYNEQYF. DNA for the CDR3: TGTGCCAGCACCCAAGACTACAATGAGCAGTACTTC.

This clonotype was observed a few times. This chain joins TRBV7-9 and TRBJ2-3; 7 bases agree with TRBD2. Germline-derived CDR1 and CDR2 are SEHNR and FQNEAQ (reference sequence). The CDR3 length is 15 residues. V lost 5 bases to trimming and J lost 3 bases; unmatched junction nucleotides: 8. CDR3 protein: CASSPRRAGTDTQYF. CDR3 sequence (DNA): TGTGCCAGCAGCCCCAGGCGAGCGGGGACAGATACGCAGTATTTT.

This chain connects TRBV10-3 to TRBJ2-2; 9 bases are a match to TRBD2. CDR1 is ENHRY, CDR2 SYGVKD, per germline. V shed 3 bases and J 5 bases; nucleotides not matched to a gene: 7. CDR3 length: 16 residues. The CDR3 sequence: CAISDPTSGATGELFF. The CDR3 bases are TGTGCCATCAGTGACCCGACTAGCGGAGCGACCGGGGAGCTGTTTTTT.

Regarding this clonotype: The junction departs from germline at one end; a sequencing error may be responsible. The CDR3 DNA follows: TGTGCCAGCAGACAACCCACAGGGGGTGGCGAGACCAAAGACATTCAGTACTTC. Its translation is CASRQPTGGGETKDIQYF. The gene calls are TRBV12-3 or TRBV12-4 and TRBJ2-4; 8 nucleotides agree with TRBD1. There are 18 residues in the CDR3.

This clonotype has only a few counts. The CDR3 reads CASSPALGGYPETQYF. The CDR3 nucleotides are TGTGCCAGCAGCCCGGCTCTCGGGGGTTACCCGGAGACCCAGTACTTC. The rearrangement uses TRBV7-8 and TRBJ2-5; D perhaps matches TRBD2 (6 bases). This CDR3 is built from 16 residues. V lost 5 bases and J lost 5, with 21 bases in between. The germline gives CDR1 SGHVS, CDR2 FQNEAQ.

A remark on this clonotype: A junction boundary mismatches the germline segment, possibly from a read error. The chain carries TRBV4-3 and TRBJ2-4; perhaps D is TRBD1 or TRBD2 (7 bases each). The CDR3 covers 13 residues. CDR1 is LGHNA, CDR2 YSLEER, per germline. The CDR3 DNA reads as TGCGCCGGCAGCCAAGGGAGGGGGCAGGGGAAGTACTTC. It yields the protein CAGSQGRGQGKYF.

The chain couples TRBV20-1 to TRBJ2-7; 9 bases agree with TRBD1. This CDR3 contains 15 residues. Germline V CDR1 and CDR2: DFQATT, SNEGSKA (reference sequence). V dropped 6 bases and J dropped 1; count of bases not matched to a gene: 10. CDR3 coding DNA: TGCAGTGCGGAACCAACAGGGGGCGGATCCTACGAGCAGTACTTC. Encoded protein: CSAEPTGGGSYEQYF.

This chain uses TRBV19 with TRBJ1-1; the D gene is possibly TRBD1 (6 bases). The CDR3 contains 14 residues. Trimming took 6 bases from V and 3 from J, leaving 14 bases between them. Germline CDR1 LNHDA, CDR2 SQIVND (reference sequence). CDR3 sequence (DNA): TGTGCCAGTAGGATTTACAGGGCTGACACTGAAGCTTTCTTT. Translating gives CASRIYRADTEAFF.

The genes are TRBV3-1 and TRBJ2-1; 7 positions match TRBD2. The V segment lost 4 bases and the J segment 3 bases; nucleotides outside the gene matches: 12. The germline V gene encodes CDR1 LGHDT and CDR2 YNNKEL (reference sequence). The CDR3 is 17 residues long. CDR3 nucleotides: TGTGCCAGCAGCCCAGGGCACCGAGCGGGGCTCTACAATGAGCAGTTCTTC. This translates into CASSPGHRAGLYNEQFF.